The clone carrying this TCR beta chain was seen once. Its antigen is undetermined. MiXCR, applied by TCRdb to the reads, yields one record per CDR3 protein. The profile covers 700,000 to 900,000 distinct CDR3 sequences, with 25% to 35% appearing a single time and 10% to 15% taken by the ten largest. Per the germline V gene, CDR1 is LNHDA and CDR2 is SQIVND (reference sequence). The V end was cut by 2 bases, the J end by 9 bases, with 14 bases between. The CDR3 contains 14 residues. These data come from a study of T cell repertoires in cytomegalovirus infection. The wider study: Selection of CMV epitopes for the study included recently identified HLA-C-restricted and well-studied HLA-B-restricted ones. TCR beta signatures that were public indicated CMV infection and matching HLA type.

Study-wide findings and caveats: HLA-C-restricted CMV-specific TCR beta clonotypes were dominant in the ex vivo response. Of the TCR beta families, the public ones yielded a cumulative frequency that identified carriers of CMV plus the relevant HLA.

The sequence came from a human donor in good health (CMV status not recorded). Some clones in this sample may be carry-over from other donors' samples. The chain has TRBV19 and TRBJ1-5; possible D gene TRBD1, 5 bases. The sample in question was cultured CD8+ T cells from PBMCs, obtained from culture after CMV antigen stimulation. This chain's CDR3 is CASSIQAGRWPQHF. In nucleotides, the CDR3 is TGTGCCAGTAGTATACAGGCAGGGAGATGGCCCCAGCATTTT.